The rows below give T cell receptor beta chains drawn from one sample of a study of tumour-infiltrating T cells in Burkitt lymphoma. Libraries were prepared by immunoSEQ multiplex PCR; TCRdb keeps only in-frame clonotypes and omits some of them. Here the sample spans over a thousand clones, 17% being singletons. The sample consisted of tumor tissue. These receptors all stem from a human donor with diffuse large B-cell lymphoma. Each CDR3 is given with its conserved first and last residue. D genes are given only for firm matches. For some rows the clone size is stated as once, few or many, or as a class when expanded; others skip it.

len,j_gene,abundance,d_gene,v_gene,CDR3aa,CDR3nt
12,TRBJ1-1,few,TRBD1,TRBV6-5,CASRMDREHAFF,TGTGCCAGCAGGATGGACAGGGAACATGCTTTCTTT
14,TRBJ1-2,few,.,TRBV6-5,CASSYGAANYGYTF,TGTGCCAGCAGTTACGGGGCGGCAAACTATGGCTACACCTTC
13,TRBJ2-7,.,.,TRBV19,CASSIGGGNEQYF,TGTGCCAGTAGTATCGGGGGTGGAAACGAGCAGTACTTC
15,TRBJ2-4,few,TRBD2,TRBV7-3,CASSPSGGAKNIQYF,TGTGCCAGCAGTCCCAGCGGGGGGGCCAAAAACATTCAGTACTTC
15,TRBJ1-2,large,.,TRBV19,CASSMSLIGNYGYTF,TGTGCCAGTAGTATGAGCTTGATAGGAAACTATGGCTACACCTTC
14,TRBJ1-3,.,.,TRBV5-6,CASSLDSVRNTIYF,TGTGCCAGCAGCTTGGATAGTGTGCGAAACACCATATATTTT
12,TRBJ2-1,few,.,TRBV7-2,CASSLGTGEQFF,TGTGCCAGCAGCTTAGGGACGGGCGAGCAGTTCTTC
13,TRBJ1-1,few,.,TRBV5-1,CASSLRVNTEAFF,TGCGCCAGCAGCTTGAGAGTGAACACTGAAGCTTTCTTT
14,TRBJ1-4,few,.,TRBV7-9,CASSPGGTNEKLFF,TGTGCCAGCAGCCCCGGGGGGACTAATGAAAAACTGTTTTTT
16,TRBJ2-1,.,TRBD1,TRBV7-3,CASSRRDRGRIHEQFF,TGTGCCAGCAGCCGGAGAGACAGGGGGCGCATCCATGAGCAGTTCTTC
14,TRBJ1-2,few,.,TRBV7-2,CASSSDRPPGGYTF,TGTGCCAGCAGCTCTGACAGGCCACCGGGCGGCTACACCTTC
12,TRBJ2-7,.,.,TRBV6-5,CASSTHSYEQYF,TGTGCCAGCAGCACACACTCCTACGAGCAGTACTTC
17,TRBJ1-5,.,.,TRBV16,CASSQSAASYSNQPQHF,TGTGCCAGCAGCCAATCGGCGGCCTCTTATAGCAATCAGCCCCAGCATTTT
15,TRBJ2-5,few,.,TRBV6-1,CASSEALLREETQYF,TGTGCCAGCAGTGAAGCGCTTCTGAGGGAAGAGACCCAGTACTTC
12,TRBJ1-1,.,.,TRBV7-9,CASRRSKAEAFF,TGTGCCAGCAGGAGATCGAAGGCTGAAGCTTTCTTT
15,TRBJ2-3,few,TRBD2,TRBV10-3,CAIRTTSGGADTQYF,TGTGCCATCAGGACTACTAGCGGGGGAGCAGATACGCAGTATTTT
16,TRBJ2-6,few,TRBD1,TRBV19,CASLGTAKSGANVLTF,TGTGCCAGTTTAGGGACAGCTAAATCTGGGGCCAACGTCCTGACTTTC
13,TRBJ1-1,.,.,TRBV6-6,CASRLQGNTEAFF,TGTGCCAGCAGATTACAGGGAAACACTGAAGCTTTCTTT
15,TRBJ1-2,.,TRBD1,TRBV27,CASSLSGQGNYGYTF,TGTGCCAGCAGTTTATCTGGACAGGGTAACTATGGCTACACCTTC
14,TRBJ2-7,.,.,TRBV28,CASSLSGFSYEQYF,TGTGCCAGCAGTTTATCCGGATTTTCCTACGAGCAGTACTTC
15,TRBJ2-7,.,TRBD1,TRBV19,CASRLGTGGSYEQYF,TGTGCCAGTAGACTTGGGACAGGGGGCTCCTACGAGCAGTACTTC
13,TRBJ2-7,few,.,TRBV7-2,CASSVDRSYEQYF,TGTGCCAGCAGCGTTGACAGATCCTACGAGCAGTACTTC
16,TRBJ2-3,.,TRBD2,TRBV28,CASSRLAGGLTDTQYF,TGTGCCAGCAGTCGACTAGCGGGGGGGCTGACAGATACGCAGTATTTT
16,TRBJ2-5,.,TRBD2,TRBV6-5,CASSYSPSGYQETQYF,TGTGCCAGCAGTTACTCGCCTAGCGGGTACCAAGAGACCCAGTACTTC
15,TRBJ2-1,few,TRBD2,TRBV6-6,CASSYVVGGSGKQFF,TGTGCCAGCAGTTACGTGGTCGGGGGGAGCGGTAAGCAGTTCTTC